This entry features one TCR beta chain sequence. No antigen is known for it. CDR3 length: 15 amino acids. With 8 bases clipped from V and 3 bases from J, the junction kept 8 bases outside the gene matches. Germline V CDR1 and CDR2: LNHDA, SQIVND (reference sequence). This specimen comes from a study of T cell repertoires in cytomegalovirus infection. General study points: Individuals carrying CMV plus the relevant HLA were identified by cumulative frequency of public TCR beta families.

Using its own MiXCR run on the reads, TCRdb lists one record per CDR3 protein. The sample lists around 340,000 distinct CDR3 sequences, under 35% occurring once. The chain carries TRBV19 and TRBJ1-5; 9 positions agree with TRBD1. The material sequenced was cultured PBMCs, taken from culture after CMV antigen stimulation. This clonotype was sampled from a human donor in good health (CMV status not recorded). Some clones in this sample may be carry-over from other donors' samples. The CDR3 loop is CASDKGTGHNQPQHF. CDR3 DNA: TGTGCCAGTGATAAAGGGACAGGGCACAATCAGCCCCAGCATTTT.